This T cell receptor beta chain is drawn from a study of T cell responses to AZD1222 COVID-19 vaccine. Study conclusions and caveats: Epitopes outside B.1.351 and B.1.1.7 mutated regions reportedly drew nearly half of spike TCRs.

Of note for this clone: Its matching antigen is unknown.

Clones were read by immunoSEQ multiplex PCR, and TCRdb kept only the in-frame ones, dropping some. The table records approximately 110,000 clones, roughly 88% of them present only once. The CDR3 sequence is 12 residues long. J gave up 4 bases and V 5 bases, and 4 bases lay outside the gene matches. Germline CDR1 SQVTM, CDR2 ANQGSEA. This chain links TRBV29-1 with TRBJ1-2, with TRBD1 matching over 7 bases. Sequenced here: peripheral blood, sampled 28 days after the second AZD1222 dose. This clonotype originated in an adult who received the AZD1222 COVID-19 vaccine. DNA for the CDR3: TGCAGCGTTTGGGGACAGACCTATGGCTACACCTTC. Amino acid sequence: CSVWGQTYGYTF.